This T cell receptor (beta chain) was sequenced for a study of T cell repertoires in ileal Crohn's disease. Sequenced by immunoSEQ multiplex PCR; TCRdb stores in-frame clones only, minus some. The sample gives about 8,400 clones, about 84% of which show up once; roughly 12% is in the top ten. V lost 8 bases to trimming and J lost 0 bases; unmatched junction nucleotides: 5. This CDR3 is 15 amino acids long. CDR1 SGHAT and CDR2 FQNNGV come from the germline V gene. The chain combines TRBV11-2 with TRBJ2-2; 8 positions agree with TRBD2. Sequencing was done on a sample of ileal tissue. The receptor was derived from an adult with Crohn's disease. Here the CDR3 reads CASRGGLANTGELFF. The CDR3 nucleotides are TGTGCCAGCCGGGGGGGACTAGCGAACACCGGGGAGCTGTTTTTT.